This T cell receptor (beta chain) comes out of a study of T cells after yellow fever vaccination (dated by TCRdb to the late 2010s). With respect to the entire study: The SMART-Seq v4 Ultra Low Input RNA kit was used to prepare libraries from fractions with low cell numbers. To follow T-cell clones before and after both primary and booster YFV17D yellow fever vaccination, bulk TCR alpha and beta repertoires underwent longitudinal sequencing. The cohort comprised two healthy male donors, one aged 18 to 29 and one aged 30 to 39 years. Bulk PBMC replicates and cell subsets were isolated from blood drawn at multiple timepoints before and after both primary and secondary immunization.

Relative to germline, V is 4 bases shorter and J is 6 bases shorter, with 17 bases between their ends. The cysteine opens and the phenylalanine closes a CDR3 of 15 amino acids. The read is trimmed to its CDR3 DNA, 45 bases read in frame from base 1. CDR1 and CDR2 were assigned from the germline V gene as LGHNA and YSLEER. Synthesis of TCR cDNA relied on 5'RACE template switching, a step that introduced a universal primer site along with unique molecular identifiers. Priming for cDNA synthesis came from both the TCR alpha and TCR beta constant segments. Library amplification used two PCR steps, and the second PCR step added sample barcodes and sequencing adapters. Libraries were sequenced on Illumina HiSeq 2500 (2x100 bp) or NovaSeq (2x150 bp). Processing in the source paper ran as follows. Demultiplexing of reads and collapsing into UMI consensus sequences were performed with MIGEC, and V(D)J alignment was carried out with MiXCR. Vaccine-responding clonotypes were identified with edgeR using replicate PBMC samples, with FDR below 0.01 and a log2 fold change above 5 up to day 15 being required. Each bulk clonotype received a CD4 or CD8 identity based on whether the sequenced CD4 or CD8 repertoire contained that clonotype at higher abundance. In-frame beta chains were kept once TCRdb had trimmed the public reads at Q25 with fastp and called clones with MiXCR. Under each unique CDR3 protein, matching rows form one entry showing the most common genes and DNA. These V and J calls rely on TCRdb rather than the paper's analysis. This sample has 500,000 to 650,000 distinct CDR3 sequences in its table, and roughly a sixth of those were observed once. Roughly 17% of the sample is held by the ten biggest clonotypes.

The treatment or condition label corresponds to: live attenuated yellow fever vaccine strain. At each blood-draw timepoint, two biological replicates of bulk PBMCs were obtained. PBMCs were isolated from peripheral blood using a standard Ficoll-Paque protocol. TriZol was used to extract RNA from bulk PBMCs, from CD4 and CD8 fractions, and from dextramer-positive and dextramer-negative fractions. This clonotype was seen ten or more times. This clone's antigen is unknown. Per-base qualities were not stored, and no clone one base away is much larger. Overall study results and their limits: Computational filtering was needed because FACS-sorted repertoires could contain abundant contaminating clonotypes from the bulk population. A small fraction of clonotypes appeared in both the CD4 and CD8 compartments, likely as a result of convergent recombination. The secondary T-cell response was found to be weaker but faster than the primary response, with a peak reached on day 5 rather than on day 15. After the booster, most clones that had expanded after primary vaccination were detected again (around 96% of CD4 and around nine tenths of CD8), suggesting broad maintenance of memory. The study included only a couple of donors, which limits how far the findings can be generalized.

This specimen was PBMCs, taken about 5 days after the first yellow fever vaccination. This TCR was recovered from a man younger than 35 who received the YFV17D yellow fever vaccine. The V gene is TRBV4-3 and the J gene is TRBJ2-3; a tentative D call is TRBD2 (6 bases match). The CDR3 sequence is CASSPRGGVSDTQYF. The nucleotide sequence reads TGCGCCAGCAGCCCCCGAGGCGGGGTGTCCGATACGCAGTATTTT.